Given below is one T cell receptor beta chain in context. Its specificity is unknown. The data were obtained in a study of cytomegalovirus exposure and HLA in healthy donors. About the research overall: In a previous analysis, some 120 million unique TCR beta sequences were found from some 180 million T cells. Study-wide points: Later on, an analysis showed TCR association rates differing by HLA locus, with DRB1 the most and HLA-C the fewest.

With 60 Vbeta and 13 Jbeta primers, the PCR was carried out. TCRdb keeps only in-frame clones here, not all; method: immunoSEQ multiplex PCR. The sample has about 110,000 clones; about 80% are singletons. The V gene lost 7 bases and the J gene lost 3 bases, with 10 bases spanning the gap. Germline CDR1 and CDR2: SQVTM and ANQGSEA. This CDR3 is 11 amino acids long. The receptor was derived from a woman aged 45-65 years in good health and CMV-seropositive. The genes are TRBV29-1 and TRBJ2-7, with D possibly matching TRBD1 (5 bases). Material for sequencing was PBMCs. CDR3 in amino acids: CSAVGDYEQYF. The CDR3 DNA reads TGCAGCGCCGTAGGGGACTACGAGCAGTACTTC.